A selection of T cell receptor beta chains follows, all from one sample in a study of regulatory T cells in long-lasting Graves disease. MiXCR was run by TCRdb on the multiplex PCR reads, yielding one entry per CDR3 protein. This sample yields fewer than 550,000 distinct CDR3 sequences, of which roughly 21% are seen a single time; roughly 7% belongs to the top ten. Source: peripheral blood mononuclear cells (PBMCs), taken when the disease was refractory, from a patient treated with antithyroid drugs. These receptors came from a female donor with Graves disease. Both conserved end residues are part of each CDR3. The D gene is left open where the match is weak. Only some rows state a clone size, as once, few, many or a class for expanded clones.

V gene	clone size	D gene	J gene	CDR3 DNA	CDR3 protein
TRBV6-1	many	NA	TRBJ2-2	TGTGCCAGCAGAACCCTCGAGGGTGACACCGGGGAGCTGTTTTTT	CASRTLEGDTGELFF
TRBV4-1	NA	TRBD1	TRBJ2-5	TGCGCCAGCAGCCAAGGACAGGGGGCGCAGCAAGAGACCCAGTACTTC	CASSQGQGAQQETQYF
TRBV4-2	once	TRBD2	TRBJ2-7	TGTGCCAGCAGCCTACTCCTCGGGACTAGCGGGTCCTACGAGCAGTACTTC	CASSLLLGTSGSYEQYF
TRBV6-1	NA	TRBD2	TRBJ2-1	TGTGCCAGCAGCGCGAGCGGGGGGGCCAATGAGCAGTTCTTC	CASSASGGANEQFF
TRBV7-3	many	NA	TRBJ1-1	TGTGCCAGCAGCGGTTCTAGAACTGAAGCTTTCTTT	CASSGSRTEAFF
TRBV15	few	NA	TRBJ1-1	TGTGCCACCGGGGAGGGGTCGAACACTGAAGCTTTCTTT	CATGEGSNTEAFF
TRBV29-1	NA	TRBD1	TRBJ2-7	TGCAGCGCCTTGGGGACAGCCGGAGGTGAGCAGTACTTC	CSALGTAGGEQYF
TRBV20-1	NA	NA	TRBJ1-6	TGCAGTGCCATCCTAGGGAATTCACCCCTCCACTTT	CSAILGNSPLHF
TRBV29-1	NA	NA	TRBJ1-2	TGCAGCGTTTGGACCCACAGGGTAGTGATCGAACACTATGGCTACACCTTC	CSVWTHRVVIEHYGYTF
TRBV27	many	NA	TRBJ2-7	TGTGCCAGCAGTTTCAGCGACGCTACCTACGAGCAGTACTTC	CASSFSDATYEQYF
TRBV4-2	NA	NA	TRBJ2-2	TGTGCCAGCAGCCAAGTGTTGGGACCGCGGAACACCGGGGAGCTGTTTTTT	CASSQVLGPRNTGELFF
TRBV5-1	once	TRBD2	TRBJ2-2	TGCGCCAGCATGGGGACTAGCGGGAGAGACACCGGGGAGCTGTTTTTT	CASMGTSGRDTGELFF
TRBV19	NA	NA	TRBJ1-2	TGTGCCAGCAGGTGGGGAGGAAGTAACTATGGCTACACCTTC	CASRWGGSNYGYTF
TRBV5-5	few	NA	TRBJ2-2	TGTGCCAGCAGCTTGCGACTTTCTACACAGGGTATTTCGCACACCGGGGAGCTGTTTTTT	CASSLRLSTQGISHTGELFF
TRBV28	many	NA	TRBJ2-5	TGTGCCAGCAGTATAGCGGTTCAAGAGACCCAGTACTTC	CASSIAVQETQYF
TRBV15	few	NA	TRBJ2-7	TGTGCCACCAGCGATGGGGCACCCTACGAGCAGTACTTC	CATSDGAPYEQYF
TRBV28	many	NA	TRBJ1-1	TGTGCCAGCAGTTTTAGTTCGTACCAGAACACTGAAGCTTTCTTT	CASSFSSYQNTEAFF
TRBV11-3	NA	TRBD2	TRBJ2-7	TGTGCCAGCAGCCCTCGTGGGACTAGCGGGAGCCGGGGGGAGCAGTACTTC	CASSPRGTSGSRGEQYF
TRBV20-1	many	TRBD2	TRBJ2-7	TGCAGTGCGCTAGGACTAGGCCGGGAAATAAACGAGCAGTACTTC	CSALGLGREINEQYF
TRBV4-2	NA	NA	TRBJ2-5	TGTGCCAGCAGCCAAGAGGTGGCAAAGGGAGAGACCCAGTACTTC	CASSQEVAKGETQYF
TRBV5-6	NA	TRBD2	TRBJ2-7	TGTGCCAACAGCTTGGGCCTAGCGGGGACCTACGAGCAGAACTTC	CANSLGLAGTYEQNF
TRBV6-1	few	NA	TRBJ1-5	TGTGCCAGCAGTGGAGGGCTGGGTCAGCCCCAGCATTTT	CASSGGLGQPQHF
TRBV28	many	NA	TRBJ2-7	TGTGCCAGCAGTGAGACATTCTACGAGCAGTACTTC	CASSETFYEQYF
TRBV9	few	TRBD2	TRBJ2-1	TGTGCCAGCAGCGTAGAAGCTAGCGGGAGGGATGAGCAGTTCTTC	CASSVEASGRDEQFF
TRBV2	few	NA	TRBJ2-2	TGTGCCAGCAGTGAACAGTACACCGGGGAGCTGTTTTTT	CASSEQYTGELFF
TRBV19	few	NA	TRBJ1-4	TGTGCCAGTAGTATCCAGGCGGAGTGGGATGAAAAACTGTTTTTT	CASSIQAEWDEKLFF
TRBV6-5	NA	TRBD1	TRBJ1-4	TGTGCCAGCAGTTATGGACAGGGAACGACTAATGAAAAACTGTTTTTT	CASSYGQGTTNEKLFF
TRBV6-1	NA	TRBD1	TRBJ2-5	TGTGCCAGCAGCCCCTCGGACAGGGGGCTGCAAGAGACCCAGTACTTC	CASSPSDRGLQETQYF
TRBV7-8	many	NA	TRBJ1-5	TGTGCCAGCAGCTTGAGAACTAATGGCAATCAGCCCCAGCATTTT	CASSLRTNGNQPQHF
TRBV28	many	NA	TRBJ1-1	TGTGCCAGCAGTTCGGCGGGGGGCTCGGGTAACACTGAAGCTTTCTTT	CASSSAGGSGNTEAFF
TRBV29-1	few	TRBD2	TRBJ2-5	TGCAGCGTGAAGGTAGCGGGAGGGCCCGCTGTAGAGACCCAGTACTTC	CSVKVAGGPAVETQYF
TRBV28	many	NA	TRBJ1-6	TGTGCCAGCAGTTTCTTGGGGGAACAGGCACCCCTCCACTTT	CASSFLGEQAPLHF
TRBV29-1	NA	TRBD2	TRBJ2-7	TGCAGCGTTGGTGGGACTAGCGGGAGCTCGCGCGAGCAGTACTTC	CSVGGTSGSSREQYF
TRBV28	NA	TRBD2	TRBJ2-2	TGTGCCAGCAGTGCCTCGGGACTAGCGGGAGATAACACCGGGGAGCTGTTTTTT	CASSASGLAGDNTGELFF
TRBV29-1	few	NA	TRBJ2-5	TGCAGCGTCCTGGGGGGTCCCTCGGGATCCCAAGAGACCCAGTACTTC	CSVLGGPSGSQETQYF
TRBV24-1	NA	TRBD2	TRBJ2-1	TGTGCCACCAGTGATCCCGGACTAGCGGGTAATGAGCAGTTCTTC	CATSDPGLAGNEQFF
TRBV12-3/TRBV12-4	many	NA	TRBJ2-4	TGTGCCAGCAGCAGGGTCGCCAAAAACATTCAGTACTTC	CASSRVAKNIQYF
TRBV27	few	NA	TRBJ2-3	TGTGCCAGCAGTTTTAACCGTGCACAAGGTACGCAGTATTTT	CASSFNRAQGTQYF
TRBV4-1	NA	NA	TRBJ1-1	TGCGCCAGCAGCCAAGATTTTAGGGCTGAAGCTTTCTTT	CASSQDFRAEAFF
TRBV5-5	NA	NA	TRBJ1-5	TGTGCCAGCAGCCCCTCACTGGAGTCTCAGCCCCAGCATTTT	CASSPSLESQPQHF
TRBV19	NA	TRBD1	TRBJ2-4	TGTGCCAGTTGGGGACAGGGTGTTTCGAAGGAGGCACTAGCCAAAAACATTCAGTACTTC	CASWGQGVSKEALAKNIQYF
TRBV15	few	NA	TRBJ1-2	TGTGCCACCAAGATGGCGACATCCTCTAACTATGGCTACACCTTC	CATKMATSSNYGYTF
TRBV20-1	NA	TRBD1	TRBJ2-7	TGCAGTGCTAGAGATTATGCAGGACAGGGGCTCTACGAGCAGTACTTC	CSARDYAGQGLYEQYF
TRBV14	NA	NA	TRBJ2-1	TGTGCCAGCGCTAAGGGGGGGCCTAATGAGCAGTTCTTC	CASAKGGPNEQFF
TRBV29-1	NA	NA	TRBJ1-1	TGCAGCGTTGATCAGGGTTTCGGCACTGAAGCTTTCTTT	CSVDQGFGTEAFF
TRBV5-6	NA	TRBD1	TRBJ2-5	TGTGCCAGCAGCTTCAGGGGGTTCGAAGAGACCCAGTACTTC	CASSFRGFEETQYF
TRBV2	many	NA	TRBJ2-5	TGTGCCAGCAGTCTAAAACAGGGTCTTCAAGAGACCCAGTACTTC	CASSLKQGLQETQYF
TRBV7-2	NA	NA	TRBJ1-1	TGTGCCAGCAGCTTGGACAGACTGATGAACACTGAAGCTTTCTTT	CASSLDRLMNTEAFF
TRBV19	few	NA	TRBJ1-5	TGTGCCAGTAGGCTCTGGGGGACAATTCAGGCCCAGCATTTT	CASRLWGTIQAQHF
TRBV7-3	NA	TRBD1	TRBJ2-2	TGTGCCAGCAGCTATAACCAGGGGGCCGGGGAGCTGTTTTTT	CASSYNQGAGELFF